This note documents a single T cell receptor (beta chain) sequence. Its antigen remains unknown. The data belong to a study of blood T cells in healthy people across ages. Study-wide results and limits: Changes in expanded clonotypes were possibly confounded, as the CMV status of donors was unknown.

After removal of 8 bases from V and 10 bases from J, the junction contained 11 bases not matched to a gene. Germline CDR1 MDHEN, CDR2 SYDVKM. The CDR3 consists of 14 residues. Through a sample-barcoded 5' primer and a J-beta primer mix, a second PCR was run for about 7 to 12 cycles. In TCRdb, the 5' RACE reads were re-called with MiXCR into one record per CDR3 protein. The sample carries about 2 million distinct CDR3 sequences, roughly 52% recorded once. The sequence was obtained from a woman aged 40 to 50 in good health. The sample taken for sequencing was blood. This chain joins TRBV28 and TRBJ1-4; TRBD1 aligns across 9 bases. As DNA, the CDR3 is TGTGCCAGCCACCCGGGACAGGGATCCGGAAAACTGTTTTTT. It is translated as CASHPGQGSGKLFF. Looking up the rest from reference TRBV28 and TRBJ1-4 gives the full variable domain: DVKVTQSSRYLVKRTGEKVFLECVQDMDHENMFWYRQDPGLGLRLIYFSYDVKMKEKGDIPEGYSVSREKKERFSLILESASTNQTSMYLCASHPGQGSGKLFFGSGTQLSVL.